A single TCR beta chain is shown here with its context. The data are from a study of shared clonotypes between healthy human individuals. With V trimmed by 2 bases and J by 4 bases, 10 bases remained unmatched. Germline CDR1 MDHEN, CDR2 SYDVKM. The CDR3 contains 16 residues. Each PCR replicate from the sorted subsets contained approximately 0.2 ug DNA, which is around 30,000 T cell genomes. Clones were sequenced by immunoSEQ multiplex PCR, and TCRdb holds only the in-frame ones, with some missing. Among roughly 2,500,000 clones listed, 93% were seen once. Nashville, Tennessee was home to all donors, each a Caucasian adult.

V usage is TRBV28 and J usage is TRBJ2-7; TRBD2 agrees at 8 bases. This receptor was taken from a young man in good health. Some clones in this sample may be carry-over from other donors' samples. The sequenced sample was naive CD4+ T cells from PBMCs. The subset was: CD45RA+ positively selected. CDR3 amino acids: CASSLRLARQDYEQYF. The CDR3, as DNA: TGTGCCAGCAGTTTAAGACTAGCGCGGCAGGATTACGAGCAGTACTTC.